The 26 T cell receptor beta chains below come from one sample, sequenced in a study of vaccination effects on CD4 cells after COVID-19. Using immunoSEQ multiplex PCR, the repertoire was profiled, and TCRdb retains in-frame clones only, with some absent. This sample has 13,000 to 15,000 clones, with 76% found just once. These receptors have no identified antigens. In the ViraFEST assay, antigen-specific CD4+ clonotypes were identified by expansion after peptide-pool stimulation. Following 10 days of culture, CD4+ T cells were isolated. This sample comprised CD4+ T cells from PBMCs cultured with HCoV-229E spike peptides, obtained before COVID-19 vaccination. The receptors here all came from a human donor who received a COVID-19 vaccine.

The chain links TRBV3-1 (or the pseudogene TRBV3-2) to TRBJ2-3; a weak D match, TRBD2 (6 bases). The germline CDR1 and CDR2 sequences are LGHDT and YNNKEL (reference sequence). The V end was cut by 4 bases, the J end by 2 bases, with 16 bases between. The CDR3 runs to 16 residues. CDR3 sequence (DNA): TGTGCCAGCAGCCGATGGGACTCCCTAGCCACAGATACGCAGTATTTT. It translates to CASSRWDSLATDTQYF.

The V call is TRBV5-1, the J call TRBJ2-1; a possible D gene is TRBD1 (6 bases). CDR3 length: 14 amino acids. V gave up 4 bases and J gave up 8 bases, with 16 bases separating them. Germline CDR1 and CDR2: SGHRS and YFSETQ. CDR3 in amino acids: CASSLTGSRDEQFF. In DNA form, the CDR3 reads TGCGCCAGCAGCCTGACAGGTTCTCGCGATGAGCAGTTCTTC.

The J gene is TRBJ2-7, the V gene TRBV25-1, with TRBD1 identical over 9 bases. Per germline, CDR1 MGHDK and CDR2 SYGVNS. The CDR3 consists of 15 residues. V was clipped by 3 bases and J by 4 bases; unmatched bases: 7. The CDR3 sequence is CASSDRDRDLYEQYF. CDR3 sequence (DNA): TGTGCCAGCAGTGACCGGGACAGGGACCTATACGAGCAGTACTTC.

The genes are TRBV7-2 and TRBJ2-6; D unresolved. Looked up from germline, CDR1 is SGHTA and CDR2 is FQGNSA. CDR3 length equals 15 residues. The germline V and J ends were trimmed by 5 bases and 0 bases, with 8 bases remaining between them. The CDR3: CASSQIVSGANVLTF. DNA of the CDR3: TGTGCCAGCAGCCAGATCGTCTCTGGGGCCAACGTCCTGACTTTC.

This chain links TRBV28 with TRBJ1-2; D gene unclear. Germline V gene data show CDR1 as MDHEN and CDR2 as SYDVKM. There are 14 residues in the CDR3. V shed 7 bases and J shed 0 bases, with 12 bases lying between them. This CDR3 is CASTQKAANYGYTF. The CDR3, as DNA: TGTGCCAGCACACAAAAGGCAGCTAACTATGGCTACACCTTC.

A single count supports this clone. This chain links TRBV6-4 with TRBJ1-1; D is ambiguous. CDR1 is MRHNA, CDR2 SNTAGT, per germline. V was pared by 0 bases and J by 4 bases, with 18 bases between. This CDR3 is built from 17 residues. The DNA of the CDR3 is TGTGCCAGCAGTGACTCCCCCTTACAGAGAGGGTCCACTGAAGCTTTCTTT. Amino acid sequence: CASSDSPLQRGSTEAFF.

The chain is built from TRBV5-1 and TRBJ1-2; TRBD1 aligns across 8 bases. Germline values: CDR1 SGHRS, CDR2 YFSETQ. The CDR3 is 14 amino acids. V was pared by 4 bases and J by 4 bases, with 6 bases of the junction left unmatched. CDR3 coding DNA: TGCGCCAGCAGCACGGGACAGGCCATCTATGGCTACACCTTC. Protein: CASSTGQAIYGYTF.

The V gene is TRBV4-1, the J gene TRBJ1-5; 10 bases agree with TRBD1. Trimming removed 5 bases from V and 7 bases from J; junction bases left unmatched: 5. This CDR3 spans 14 amino acids. The germline V gene encodes CDR1 MGHRA and CDR2 YSYEKL. As DNA, the CDR3 is TGCGCCAGCAGCTTCCGACAGGGGGCCCAGCCCCAGCATTTT. It yields the protein CASSFRQGAQPQHF.

This sequence joins TRBV6-2 or TRBV6-3 and TRBJ2-5; D might be TRBD1 (6 bases). Trimming removed 6 bases at V and 0 bases at J, with 20 bases between. The CDR3 extends over 17 amino acids. Germline loops: CDR1 MNHEY, CDR2 SVGEGT. The CDR3 loop reads CASSKLHREGYQETQYF. In DNA form, the CDR3 reads TGTGCCAGCAGCAAACTTCACAGGGAAGGTTACCAAGAGACCCAGTACTTC.

The V gene is TRBV6-2 or TRBV6-3, the J gene TRBJ1-4; a weak D match, TRBD1 (5 bases). The V gene's germline CDR1 is MNHEY and CDR2 SVGEGT. V lost 3 bases, J lost 12 bases, and 14 bases lay in between. The CDR3 consists of 13 residues. CDR3 protein: CASSYLRGWELFF. In DNA, the CDR3 is TGTGCCAGCAGTTATTTGAGGGGATGGGAACTGTTTTTT.

The chain links TRBV7-2 to TRBJ2-3, with 11 positions matching TRBD2. Germline CDR1 and CDR2: SGHTA and FQGNSA. The CDR3 sequence is 16 residues long. The V and J ends lost 2 bases and 4 bases, in that order; junction bases with no gene match: 5. The chain's CDR3 is CASSLFASGGSDTQYF. The CDR3 DNA sequence: TGTGCCAGCAGCTTATTCGCTAGCGGGGGGTCAGATACGCAGTATTTT.

The chain links TRBV3-1 (or the pseudogene TRBV3-2) to TRBJ1-6, with D uncertain. The CDR3 loop spans 12 amino acids. The ends were cut back, 8 bases at V and 7 bases at J, with 9 bases in the middle. Per germline, CDR1 LGHDT and CDR2 YNNKEL (reference sequence). CDR3 DNA: TGTGCCAGCCGTAATGCGAATTCACCCCTCCACTTT. Amino acids: CASRNANSPLHF.

The chain employs TRBV25-1 and TRBJ1-2, with D perhaps TRBD1 (6 bases). The CDR3 loop spans 16 amino acids. With 1 base removed from V and 2 bases from J, the gap between germline ends came to 14 bases. Germline V gene lookup returns CDR1 MGHDK and CDR2 SYGVNS. The CDR3 spells CASSESRGGRNYGYTF. The CDR3 nucleotides read TGTGCCAGCAGTGAATCGCGGGGGGGGCGCAACTATGGCTACACCTTC.

The DNA of the CDR3 is TGTGCCAGCAGCCAGTGGGGGGTACCCTACGAGCAGTACTTC. This sequence encodes CASSQWGVPYEQYF. This rearrangement joins TRBV3-1 (or the pseudogene TRBV3-2) to TRBJ2-7, with TRBD2 as a possible D gene (6 bases). The CDR3 consists of 14 residues. Germline V gives CDR1 LGHDT, CDR2 YNNKEL (reference sequence). Trimming took 3 bases from V and 2 from J, leaving 11 bases between them.

V and J are TRBV10-3 and TRBJ2-3; weak D call: TRBD2 (6 bases). V was shortened by 7 bases and J by 0 bases, with 14 bases between the two germline ends. The CDR3 has 15 amino acids. CDR1 ENHRY and CDR2 SYGVKD come from the germline V gene. The DNA of the CDR3 is TGTGCCATCAAGCCGACTAGTTCTAGCACAGATACGCAGTATTTT. Translating gives CAIKPTSSSTDTQYF.

Concerning this clone: One end of the junction does not line up with germline, which may come from a read error. This chain connects TRBV7-7 to TRBJ2-5; D is possibly TRBD2 (5 bases). Germline V gene sequence: CDR1 SSHAT, CDR2 FNYEAQ (reference sequence). CDR3 size: 15 residues. CDR3 bases: TGTGCTAGCAGCTTAGGTCGGGGAGTTAAAGAGACCCAGTACTTC. Its translation: CASSLGRGVKETQYF.

The rearrangement links TRBV6-1 to TRBJ2-5; 9 bases map to TRBD1. Looked up from germline, CDR1 is MNHNS and CDR2 is SASEGT. V was clipped by 3 bases and J by 5 bases; unmatched bases: 7. This CDR3 spans 15 amino acids. The CDR3 sequence: CASSDRDRVRETQYF. CDR3 in DNA: TGTGCCAGCAGTGACCGGGACAGGGTTCGGGAGACCCAGTACTTC.

The chain joins TRBV12-5 to TRBJ2-2; 9 bases line up with TRBD1. CDR1 and CDR2 (germline): LGHNT, FRNRAP. With V trimmed by 3 bases and J by 2 bases, 7 bases remained unmatched. This CDR3 contains 17 residues. CDR3 residues: CASGFKQGASNTGELFF. The CDR3 nucleotides read TGTGCTAGTGGTTTTAAACAGGGGGCAAGCAACACCGGGGAGCTGTTTTTT.

This chain joins TRBV5-1 and TRBJ2-3; a weak D match, TRBD1 (6 bases). The germline CDR1 and CDR2 sequences are SGHRS and YFSETQ. CDR3 length equals 16 residues. Trimming took off 4 bases at V and 2 bases at J, with 17 bases between the two ends. The CDR3 loop is CASSPLGRGPTDTQYF. The CDR3 DNA sequence: TGCGCCAGCAGCCCTCTCGGCAGGGGACCCACAGATACGCAGTATTTT.

CDR3 protein: CASSLSGTESNQPQHF. For the CDR3, the DNA is TGCGCCAGCAGCCTATCCGGGACGGAAAGCAATCAGCCCCAGCATTTT. This chain joins TRBV5-1 and TRBJ1-5; D is possibly TRBD1 (5 bases). CDR3 length: 16 residues. Deletions cut 4 bases from V and 1 base from J, with 15 bases between. CDR1 is SGHRS, CDR2 YFSETQ, per germline.

J is TRBJ1-2 and V is TRBV7-2; a possible D gene is TRBD1 (6 bases). The CDR3 spans 16 residues. Trimming stripped 6 bases from V and 2 bases from J, with 19 bases between. Germline V CDR1 and CDR2: SGHTA, FQGNSA. The CDR3 loop reads CASRPDLDRPNYGYTF. The CDR3 bases are TGTGCCAGCAGACCCGACCTAGACAGGCCGAACTATGGCTACACCTTC.

The genes are TRBV19 and TRBJ2-3; no definite D call. The V gene's germline CDR1 is LNHDA and CDR2 SQIVND (reference sequence). The CDR3 contains 16 residues. V lost 3 bases, J lost 0 bases, and 13 bases lay in between. The CDR3 DNA sequence: TGTGCCAGTAGTATCCCATTGCTATCTAGCACAGATACGCAGTATTTT. This sequence encodes CASSIPLLSSTDTQYF. The variable domain in full, completed from reference TRBV19 and TRBJ2-3, reads DGGITQSPKYLFRKEGQNVTLSCEQNLNHDAMYWYRQDPGQGLRLIYYSQIVNDFQKGDIAEGYSVSREKKESFPLTVTSAQKNPTAFYLCASSIPLLSSTDTQYFGPGTRLTVL.

This sequence joins TRBV7-2 and TRBJ2-1; 11 bases match TRBD2. This CDR3 is built from 14 residues. V shed 1 base and J 14 bases; nucleotides not matched to a gene: 7. CDR1 and CDR2 (germline): SGHTA, FQGNSA. CDR3 in DNA: TGTGCCAGCAGCTTAGGACTAGCGGGATATGGGGAGTTCTTC. This translates into CASSLGLAGYGEFF.

J is TRBJ2-2 and V is TRBV10-3, with 7 bases matching TRBD1. Per germline, CDR1 ENHRY and CDR2 SYGVKD. Trimming at V came to 6 bases and at J to 4 bases, leaving 8 bases not matched to a gene. The CDR3 extends over 15 amino acids. Written as DNA, the CDR3 is TGTGCCATCAGCGCCGGACAGGAAGGCACCGGGGAGCTGTTTTTT. Protein: CAISAGQEGTGELFF.

This clone was observed a few times. The V call is TRBV5-4, the J call TRBJ2-7; 12 bases line up with TRBD1. In germline, CDR1 is SGHNT, CDR2 YYREEE (reference sequence). The CDR3 spans 14 residues. The V segment lost 4 bases and the J segment 5 bases; nucleotides outside the gene matches: 4. The CDR3 bases are TGTGCCAGCAGCCCCCGGGACAGGGGGCACGAGCAGTACTTC. Protein sequence: CASSPRDRGHEQYF.

The rearrangement links TRBV2 to TRBJ2-1; a weak D match, TRBD2 (5 bases). Deletions cut 4 bases from V and 4 bases from J, with 14 bases between. The CDR3 loop spans 15 amino acids. Germline CDR1 and CDR2: SNHLY and FYNNEI. This CDR3 is CASSVSSGSYNEQFF. The CDR3 DNA reads as TGTGCCAGCAGTGTGTCCAGCGGCAGTTACAATGAGCAGTTCTTC.